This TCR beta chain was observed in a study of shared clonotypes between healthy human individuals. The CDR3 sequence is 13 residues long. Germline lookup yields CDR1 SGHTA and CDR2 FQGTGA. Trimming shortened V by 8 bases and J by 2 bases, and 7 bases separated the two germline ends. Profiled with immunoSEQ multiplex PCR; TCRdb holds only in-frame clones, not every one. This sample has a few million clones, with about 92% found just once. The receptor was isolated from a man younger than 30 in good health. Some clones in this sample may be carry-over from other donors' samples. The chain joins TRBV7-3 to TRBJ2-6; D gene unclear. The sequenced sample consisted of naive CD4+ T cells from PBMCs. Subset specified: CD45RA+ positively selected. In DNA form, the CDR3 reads TGTGCCAGCGGGGATCCTGGGGCCAACGTCCTGACTTTC. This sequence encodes CASGDPGANVLTF.